The sequence of this TCR beta chain was determined in a study of human T cells and chemical hapten exposure. The overall study: Patch tests containing 0.01% DPC, applied to the upper back, were read at 6 days. Study observations and caveats: In the PT1 data, expanded TCR counts showed a positive correlation with patch test score.

This CDR3 has 15 residues. V was cut by 1 base and J by 5 bases, with 12 bases left in between. Germline V gives CDR1 SGHTA, CDR2 FQGNSA. Notes on this clonotype: The antigen is unknown.

Each CDR3 protein is one row after TCRdb ran MiXCR on the RACE reads. The sample contains about 100,000 distinct CDR3 sequences, approximately 10% of which appear only once. Time point of the sample: patch test 2, 6 weeks after DPC sensitization. Noted treatment: therapeutic diphenylcyclopropenone sensitization with weekly scalp DPC. Total RNA was extracted from unfractionated whole blood. This receptor was obtained from a woman aged 40 to 49 with alopecia areata. Some clones in this sample may be carry-over from other donors' samples. Material: whole blood, obtained in connection with sensitization to the hapten diphenylcyclopropenone (DPC). The chain combines TRBV7-2 with TRBJ1-5; D gene unclear. The CDR3 nucleotides read TGTGCCAGCAGCTTAGGTACCCAGAGTTATCAGCCCCAGCATTTT. Translation gives CASSLGTQSYQPQHF.